This entry describes one T cell receptor (beta chain). With 1 base removed from V and 2 bases from J, the gap between germline ends came to 12 bases. This CDR3 has 15 amino acids. Germline-derived CDR1 and CDR2 are SEHNR and FQNEAQ (reference sequence). Reverse transcription of roughly 0.5 to 1 ug RNA used random hexamers. MiXCR, applied by TCRdb to the immunoSEQ multiplex PCR reads, yields one record per CDR3 protein. The repertoire consists of more than 150,000 distinct CDR3 sequences, with over 85% occurring once and the leading ten covering about 0.21%. The data were obtained in a study of CD8 T cells in Susac syndrome.

The chain recombines TRBV7-9 with TRBJ2-7; a weak D match, TRBD2 (5 bases). The source of this sequence is a human donor with multiple sclerosis. Sequences were obtained from CD8+ T cells from PBMCs. This chain's CDR3 is CASSLGSGVAYEQYF. The CDR3 DNA sequence: TGTGCCAGCAGCTTAGGTTCCGGGGTAGCCTACGAGCAGTACTTC.